This T cell receptor (beta chain) derives from a study of identical twins. TCRdb fed the 5' RACE reads into MiXCR, producing one record per CDR3 protein. The data hold fewer than 250,000 distinct CDR3 sequences, with 6% to 8.5% observed a single time. Germline V lookup: CDR1 KGHDR, CDR2 SFDVKD. The CDR3 loop spans 13 amino acids. V gave up 7 bases and J gave up 5 bases; unmatched junction bases: 3. A further study also used this sample, focusing on yellow fever vaccine responses in identical twins.

Specimen: CD8+ T cells sorted from blood. The TCR originated in a young woman in good health. This chain joins TRBV24-1 and TRBJ2-2; 7 nucleotides line up with TRBD1. In DNA, the CDR3 is TGTGCCACCAGCCCGACAGGGACCGGGGAGCTGTTTTTT. Its translation: CATSPTGTGELFF.